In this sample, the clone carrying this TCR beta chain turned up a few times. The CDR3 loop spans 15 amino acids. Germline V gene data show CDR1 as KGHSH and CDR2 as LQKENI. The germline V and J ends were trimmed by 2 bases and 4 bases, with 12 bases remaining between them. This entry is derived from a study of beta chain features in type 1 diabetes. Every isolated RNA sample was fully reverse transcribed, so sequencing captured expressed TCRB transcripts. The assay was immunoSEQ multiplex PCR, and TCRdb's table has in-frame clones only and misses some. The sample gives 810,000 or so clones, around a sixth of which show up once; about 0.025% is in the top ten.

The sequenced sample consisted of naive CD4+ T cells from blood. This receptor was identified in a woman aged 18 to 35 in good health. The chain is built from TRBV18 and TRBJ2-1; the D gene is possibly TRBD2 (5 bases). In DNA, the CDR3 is TGTGCCAGCTCACCAGACGGGATTGAATACAATGAGCAGTTCTTC. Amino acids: CASSPDGIEYNEQFF.